This T cell receptor beta chain was recorded in a study of OX40 agonist ivuxolimab in advanced cancers. About the study: Prior therapy, whether anti-PD-1, anti-PD-L1 or anti-CTLA-4, was allowed, and 40% had some.

Only a few counts were recorded for this clone. Its antigen is unknown. Some clones are missing from TCRdb's copy, which holds only in-frame ones; the method was immunoSEQ multiplex PCR. The sample contains approximately 80,000 clones, approximately 90% of which appear only once. Study-level points and caveats: No antigen was identified for the clonally expanded peripheral T cells. Certain nonresponders additionally had low normalized T-cell clonal expansion.

V was shortened by 4 bases and J by 7 bases, with 19 bases between the two germline ends. The CDR3 is 15 amino acids. Germline CDR1 MDHEN, CDR2 SYDVKM. The TCR comes from an adult with an advanced solid tumor such as melanoma, head and neck, liver or kidney cancer. The input for sequencing was CD4+ or CD8+ T cells sorted from blood, taken in a trial of the OX40 agonist ivuxolimab. V and J are TRBV28 and TRBJ1-1, with D maybe TRBD1 (5 bases). CDR3 sequence reads: CASSSPGRTKFEAFF. The CDR3 nucleotides read TGTGCCAGCAGTTCTCCGGGACGGACAAAATTTGAAGCTTTCTTT.